This entry concerns a single T cell receptor beta chain. What it recognizes is unknown. Assay used: immunoSEQ multiplex PCR; TCRdb lists only in-frame clones, some missing. The sample lists some 52,000 clones; over 85% were seen once. The data belong to a study of OX40 agonist ivuxolimab in advanced cancers. Study-wide points: There were, on average, more expanded clones in CD8+ T cells than in CD4+.

The receptor comes from an adult with an advanced solid tumor such as melanoma, head and neck, liver or kidney cancer. This specimen consisted of CD4+ or CD8+ T cells sorted from blood, obtained in a trial of the OX40 agonist ivuxolimab.

Here the CDR3 reads CASSVLMGLQETQYF. In DNA, the CDR3 is TGCGCCAGCAGCGTTTTGATGGGCTTGCAAGAGACCCAGTACTTC. The chain carries TRBV4-1 and TRBJ2-5; no definite D call. This CDR3 has 15 amino acids. V dropped 5 bases and J dropped 2 bases, with 15 bases sitting between them. Germline V gives CDR1 MGHRA, CDR2 YSYEKL.